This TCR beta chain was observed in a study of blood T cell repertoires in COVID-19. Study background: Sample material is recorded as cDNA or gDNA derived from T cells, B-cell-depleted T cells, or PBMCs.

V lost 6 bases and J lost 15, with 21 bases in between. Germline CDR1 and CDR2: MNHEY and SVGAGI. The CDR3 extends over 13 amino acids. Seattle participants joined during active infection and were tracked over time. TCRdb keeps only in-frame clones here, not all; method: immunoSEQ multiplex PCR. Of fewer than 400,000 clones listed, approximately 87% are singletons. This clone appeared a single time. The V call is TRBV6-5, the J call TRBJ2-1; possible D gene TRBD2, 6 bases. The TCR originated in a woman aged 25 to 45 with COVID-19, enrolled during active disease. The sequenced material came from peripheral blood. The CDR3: CASRDHLAWGGFF. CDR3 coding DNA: TGTGCCAGCAGAGACCATCTCGCCTGGGGAGGGTTCTTC.